The 6 T cell receptor beta chains reported below all come from one sample, sequenced in a study of PD-1 blockade in classical Hodgkin lymphoma. Sample time point: cycle 4 day 1 (C4D1), after 6 weeks of nivolumab. Relapse after autologous stem cell transplantation occurred in every patient, and brentuximab vedotin exposure varied. Researchers report purifying CD4+ T cells from thawed PBMCs by magnetic negative selection. Sequencing used immunoSEQ multiplex PCR; TCRdb keeps in-frame clones, though not all of them. The sample contains 32,000 or so clones, about 88% of which appear only once. The material was CD4+ T cells from blood, obtained before the fourth cycle of nivolumab. Receptors originate from a human donor with classical Hodgkin lymphoma.

V usage is TRBV19 and J usage is TRBJ2-5; no clear D gene. In germline, CDR1 is LNHDA, CDR2 SQIVND (reference sequence). The CDR3 covers 11 residues. V lost 7 bases to trimming and J lost 5 bases, with 8 bases between them. CDR3 sequence (DNA): TGTGCCAGTAATCAAGGGGAGACCCAGTACTTC. Protein product: CASNQGETQYF.

The rearrangement joins TRBV27 to TRBJ2-2; D is perhaps TRBD1 (6 bases). This CDR3 spans 14 amino acids. Germline V lookup: CDR1 MNHEY, CDR2 SMNVEV (reference sequence). V shed 5 bases and J shed 6 bases, with 13 bases lying between them. The CDR3 is CASSENGTPGELFF. The CDR3 nucleotides are TGTGCCAGCAGTGAGAACGGGACACCCGGGGAGCTGTTTTTT.

This chain uses TRBV7-9 with TRBJ2-2; D gene unclear. Per the germline V gene, CDR1 is SEHNR and CDR2 is FQNEAQ (reference sequence). V gave up 4 bases and J gave up 2 bases, with 2 bases separating them. This CDR3 is built from 12 residues. The CDR3 spells CASSYNTGELFF. The CDR3 nucleotides are TGTGCCAGCAGCTATAACACCGGGGAGCTGTTTTTT.

The V gene is TRBV6-1, the J gene TRBJ1-3, with no clear D. Trimming took off 2 bases at V and 4 bases at J, with 15 bases between the two ends. The CDR3 extends over 16 amino acids. The germline CDR1 and CDR2 sequences are MNHNS and SASEGT. The CDR3 loop is CASSELWATRGNTIYF. The CDR3 DNA reads TGTGCCAGCAGTGAACTTTGGGCCACGAGAGGAAACACCATATATTTT.

The chain carries TRBV19 and TRBJ1-2, with TRBD1 as a possible D gene (5 bases). The germline V gene encodes CDR1 LNHDA and CDR2 SQIVND (reference sequence). The CDR3 is 15 amino acids. The germline V and J ends were trimmed by 8 bases and 8 bases, with 24 bases remaining between them. CDR3: CASEVDSLSRRGYTF. The CDR3 DNA follows: TGTGCCAGTGAGGTAGACAGCCTCTCAAGGCGGGGCTACACCTTC.

The gene calls are TRBV19 and TRBJ2-6; TRBD1 matches 7 bases. Looked up from germline, CDR1 is LNHDA and CDR2 is SQIVND (reference sequence). The CDR3 length is 18 residues. The J segment lost 2 bases and the V segment lost 5 bases, leaving 12 bases of the junction unmatched. CDR3 protein: CASSPKQGFYTGANVLTF. The CDR3 region has the DNA TGTGCCAGTAGTCCAAAACAGGGGTTTTACACTGGGGCCAACGTCCTGACTTTC.